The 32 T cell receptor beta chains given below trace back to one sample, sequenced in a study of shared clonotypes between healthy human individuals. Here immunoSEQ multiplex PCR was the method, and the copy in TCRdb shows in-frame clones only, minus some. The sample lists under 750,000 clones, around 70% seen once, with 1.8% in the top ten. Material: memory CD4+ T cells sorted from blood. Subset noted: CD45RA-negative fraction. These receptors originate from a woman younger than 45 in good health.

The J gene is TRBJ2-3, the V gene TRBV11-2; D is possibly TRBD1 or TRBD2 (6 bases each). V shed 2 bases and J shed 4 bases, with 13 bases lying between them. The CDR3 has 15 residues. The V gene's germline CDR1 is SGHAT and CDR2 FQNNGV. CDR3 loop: CASSLLPGASDTQYF. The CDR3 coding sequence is TGTGCCAGCAGCTTACTACCGGGGGCTTCAGATACGCAGTATTTT.

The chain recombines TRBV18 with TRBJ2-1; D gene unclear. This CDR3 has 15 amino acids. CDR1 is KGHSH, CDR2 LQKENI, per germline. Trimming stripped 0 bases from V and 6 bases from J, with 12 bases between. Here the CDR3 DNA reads TGTGCCAGCTCACCACCGTCCGGCTCCCCCAATGAGCAGTTCTTC. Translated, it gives CASSPPSGSPNEQFF. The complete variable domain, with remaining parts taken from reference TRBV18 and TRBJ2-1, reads NAGVMQNPRHLVRRRGQEARLRCSPMKGHSHVYWYRQLPEEGLKFMVYLQKENIIDESGMPKERFSAEFPKEGPSILRIQQVVRGDSAAYFCASSPPSGSPNEQFFGPGTRLTVL.

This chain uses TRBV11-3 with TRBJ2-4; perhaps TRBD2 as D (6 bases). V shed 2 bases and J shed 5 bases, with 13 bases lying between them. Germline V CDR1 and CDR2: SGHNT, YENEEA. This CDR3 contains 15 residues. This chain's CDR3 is CASSLRGTHENIQYF. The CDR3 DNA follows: TGTGCCAGCAGCTTAAGAGGGACTCACGAAAACATTCAGTACTTC.

The CDR3 DNA reads as TGTGCCACCAGCAGAGATCGAACAGGGGGATTTCCCGAGCAGTACTTC. Its protein product is CATSRDRTGGFPEQYF. The chain combines TRBV15 with TRBJ2-7; TRBD1 matches at 8 bases. CDR3 length: 16 residues. With V trimmed by 0 bases and J by 6 bases, 10 bases remained unmatched. CDR1 LNHNV and CDR2 YYDKDF come from the germline V gene (reference sequence).

CDR3 nucleotides: TGCGCCAGCAGCCATGGGGACAGGGACGCCCGTGGCGAGTACTTC. Protein sequence: CASSHGDRDARGEYF. The gene calls are TRBV5-1 and TRBJ2-5; 9 bases align to TRBD1. Per germline, CDR1 SGHRS and CDR2 YFSETQ. The CDR3 runs 15 residues. J gave up 12 bases and V 4 bases, and 16 bases lay outside the gene matches.

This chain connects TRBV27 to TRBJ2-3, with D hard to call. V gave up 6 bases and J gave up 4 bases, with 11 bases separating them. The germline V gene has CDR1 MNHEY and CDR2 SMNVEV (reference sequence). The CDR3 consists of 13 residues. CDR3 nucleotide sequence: TGTGCCAGCAGCCACCAGTCCGCAGATACGCAGTATTTT. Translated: CASSHQSADTQYF.

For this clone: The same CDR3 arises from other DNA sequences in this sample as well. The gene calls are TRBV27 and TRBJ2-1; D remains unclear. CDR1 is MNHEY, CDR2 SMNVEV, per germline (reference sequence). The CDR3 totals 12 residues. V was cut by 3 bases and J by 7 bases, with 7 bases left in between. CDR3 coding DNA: TGTGCCAGCAGTTTCGAAGGAAATGAGCAGTTCTTC. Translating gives CASSFEGNEQFF.

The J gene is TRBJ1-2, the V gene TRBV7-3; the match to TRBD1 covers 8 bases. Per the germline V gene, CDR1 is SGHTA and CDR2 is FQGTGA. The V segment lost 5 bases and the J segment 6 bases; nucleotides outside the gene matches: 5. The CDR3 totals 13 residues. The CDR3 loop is CASSPTGQDGYTF. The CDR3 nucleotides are TGTGCCAGCAGCCCAACGGGACAGGATGGCTACACCTTC.

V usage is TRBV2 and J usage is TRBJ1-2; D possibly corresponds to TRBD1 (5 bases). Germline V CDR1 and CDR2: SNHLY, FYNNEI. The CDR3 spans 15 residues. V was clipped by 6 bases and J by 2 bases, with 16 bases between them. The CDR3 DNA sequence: TGTGCCAGCAGGGGGGAGGGTGCCCCAAACTATGGCTACACCTTC. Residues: CASRGEGAPNYGYTF.

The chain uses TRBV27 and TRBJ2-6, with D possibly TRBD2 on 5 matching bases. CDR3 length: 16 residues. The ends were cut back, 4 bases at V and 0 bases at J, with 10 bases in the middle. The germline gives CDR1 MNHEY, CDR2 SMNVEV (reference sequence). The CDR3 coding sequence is TGTGCCAGCAGTTACAATGAGGGCTCTGGGGCCAACGTCCTGACTTTC. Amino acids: CASSYNEGSGANVLTF.

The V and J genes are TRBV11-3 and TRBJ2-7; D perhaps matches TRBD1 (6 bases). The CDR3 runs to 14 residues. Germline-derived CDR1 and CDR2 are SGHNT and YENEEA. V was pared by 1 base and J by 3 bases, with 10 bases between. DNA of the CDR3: TGTGCCAGCAGCTTAGTGGGGGCGGACTACGAGCAGTACTTC. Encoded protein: CASSLVGADYEQYF.

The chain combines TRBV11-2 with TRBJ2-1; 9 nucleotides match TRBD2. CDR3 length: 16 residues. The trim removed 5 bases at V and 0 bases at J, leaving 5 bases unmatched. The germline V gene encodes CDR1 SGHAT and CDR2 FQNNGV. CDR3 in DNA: TGTGCCAGCAGCCCCAGACTAGCGGACTCCTACAATGAGCAGTTCTTC. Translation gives CASSPRLADSYNEQFF.

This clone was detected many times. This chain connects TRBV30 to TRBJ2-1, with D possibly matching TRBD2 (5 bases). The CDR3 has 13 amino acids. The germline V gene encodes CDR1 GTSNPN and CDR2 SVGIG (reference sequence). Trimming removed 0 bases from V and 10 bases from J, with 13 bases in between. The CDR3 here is CAWSVHVGGEQFF. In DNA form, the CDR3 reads TGTGCCTGGAGTGTACACGTGGGCGGGGAGCAGTTCTTC.

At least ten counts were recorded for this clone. CDR3 sequence: CSARRGGYTF. For the CDR3, the DNA is TGCAGTGCTAGAAGGGGTGGCTACACCTTC. The chain has TRBV20-1 and TRBJ1-2, with a weak D call TRBD1 (5 bases). The germline gives CDR1 DFQATT, CDR2 SNEGSKA (reference sequence). Trimming shortened V by 2 bases and J by 7 bases, and 5 bases separated the two germline ends. CDR3 size: 10 residues.

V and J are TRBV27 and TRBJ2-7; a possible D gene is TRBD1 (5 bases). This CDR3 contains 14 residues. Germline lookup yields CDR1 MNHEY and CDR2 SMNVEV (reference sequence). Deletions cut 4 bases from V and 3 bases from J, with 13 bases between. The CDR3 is CASSSLDRVYEQYF. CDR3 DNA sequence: TGTGCCAGCAGTTCCCTAGACAGAGTCTACGAGCAGTACTTC.

CDR3 coding DNA: TGTGCCAGCAGCTTGGCTAGCGGGAACCAAGAGACCCAGTACTTC. This gives the protein CASSLASGNQETQYF. The chain uses TRBV5-4 and TRBJ2-5; TRBD2 matches at 9 bases. Germline loops: CDR1 SGHNT, CDR2 YYREEE (reference sequence). The J segment lost 0 bases and the V segment lost 0 bases, leaving 0 bases of the junction unmatched. This CDR3 region has 15 residues.

CDR3 in DNA: TGTGCCAGCAGCTTAGTCTATCGACTCCCGAACCCTTACAATGAGCAGTTCTTC. Translated, it gives CASSLVYRLPNPYNEQFF. The genes are TRBV7-2 and TRBJ2-1; no reliable D call. The CDR3 runs to 18 residues. Germline CDR1 reads SGHTA; CDR2 reads FQGNSA. V was cut by 1 base and J by 4 bases, with 20 bases left in between.

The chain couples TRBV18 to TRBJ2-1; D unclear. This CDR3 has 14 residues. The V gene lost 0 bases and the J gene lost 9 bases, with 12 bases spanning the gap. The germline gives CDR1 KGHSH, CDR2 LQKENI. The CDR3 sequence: CASSPPASVGEQFF. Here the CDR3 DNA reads TGTGCCAGCTCACCACCGGCAAGCGTGGGTGAGCAGTTCTTC.

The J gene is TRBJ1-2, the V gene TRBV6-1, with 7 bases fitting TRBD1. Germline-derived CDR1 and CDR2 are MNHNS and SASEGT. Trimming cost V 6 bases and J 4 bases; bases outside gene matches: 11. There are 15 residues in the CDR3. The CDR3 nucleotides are TGTGCCAGCAGCCCGACAGGGTCCGCTCCCTATGGCTACACCTTC. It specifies CASSPTGSAPYGYTF.

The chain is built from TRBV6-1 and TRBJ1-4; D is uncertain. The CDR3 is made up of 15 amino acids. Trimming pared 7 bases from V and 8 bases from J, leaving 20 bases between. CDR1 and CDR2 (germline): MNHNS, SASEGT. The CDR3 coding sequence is TGTGCCAGCACTAAAAAGTTGGAGGGTATGGAAAAACTGTTTTTT. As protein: CASTKKLEGMEKLFF.

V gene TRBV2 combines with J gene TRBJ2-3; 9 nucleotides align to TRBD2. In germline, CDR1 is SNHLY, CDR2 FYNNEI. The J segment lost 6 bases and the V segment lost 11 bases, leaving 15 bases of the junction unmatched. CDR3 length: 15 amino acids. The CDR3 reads CASQPNSGRRDTQYF. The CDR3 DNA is TGTGCCTCCCAACCGAATAGCGGGAGAAGGGATACGCAGTATTTT.

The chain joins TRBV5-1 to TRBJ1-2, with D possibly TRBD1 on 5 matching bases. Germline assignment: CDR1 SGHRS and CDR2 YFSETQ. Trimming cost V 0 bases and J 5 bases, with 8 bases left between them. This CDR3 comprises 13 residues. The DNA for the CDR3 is TGCGCCAGCAGCTTGGTGTCAGGGTATGGCTACACCTTC. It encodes CASSLVSGYGYTF.

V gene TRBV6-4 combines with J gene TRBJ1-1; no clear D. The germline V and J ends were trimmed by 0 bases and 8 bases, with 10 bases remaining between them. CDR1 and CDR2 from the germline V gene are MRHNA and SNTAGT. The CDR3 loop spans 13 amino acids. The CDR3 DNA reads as TGTGCCAGCAGTGACTCAGAGTTTTCGGAAGCTTTCTTT. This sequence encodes CASSDSEFSEAFF.

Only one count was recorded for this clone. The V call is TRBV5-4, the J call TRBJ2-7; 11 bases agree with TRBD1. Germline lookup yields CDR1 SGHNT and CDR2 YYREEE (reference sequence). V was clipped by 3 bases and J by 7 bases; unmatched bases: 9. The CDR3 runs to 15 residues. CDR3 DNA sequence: TGTGCCAGCAGCTCCACTGGACAGGGGGCAGGGGAGCAGTACTTC. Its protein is CASSSTGQGAGEQYF.

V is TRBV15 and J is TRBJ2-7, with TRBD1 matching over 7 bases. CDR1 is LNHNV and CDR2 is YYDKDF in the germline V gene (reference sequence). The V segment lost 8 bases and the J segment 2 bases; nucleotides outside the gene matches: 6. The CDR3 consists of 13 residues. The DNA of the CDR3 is TGTGCCACCCGGGACAGTGCAACCTACGAGCAGTACTTC. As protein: CATRDSATYEQYF.

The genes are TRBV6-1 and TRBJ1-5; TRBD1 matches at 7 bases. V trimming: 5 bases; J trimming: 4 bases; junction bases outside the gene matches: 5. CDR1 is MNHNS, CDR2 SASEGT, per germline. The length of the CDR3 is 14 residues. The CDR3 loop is CASSFDRVNQPQHF. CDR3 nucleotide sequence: TGTGCCAGCAGTTTTGACAGGGTGAATCAGCCCCAGCATTTT.

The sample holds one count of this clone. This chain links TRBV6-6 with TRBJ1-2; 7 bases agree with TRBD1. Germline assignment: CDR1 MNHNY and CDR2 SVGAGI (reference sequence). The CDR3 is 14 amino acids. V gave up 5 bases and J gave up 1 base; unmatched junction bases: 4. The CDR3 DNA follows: TGTGCCAGCAGTCGAGGGGGCTATAACTATGGCTACACCTTC. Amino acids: CASSRGGYNYGYTF.

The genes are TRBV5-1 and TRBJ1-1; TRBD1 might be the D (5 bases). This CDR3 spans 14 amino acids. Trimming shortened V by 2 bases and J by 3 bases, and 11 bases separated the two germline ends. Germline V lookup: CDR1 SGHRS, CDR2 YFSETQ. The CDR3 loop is CASSFQGGDTEAFF. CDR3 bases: TGCGCCAGCAGCTTCCAGGGAGGAGACACTGAAGCTTTCTTT.

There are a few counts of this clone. The CDR3 protein is CATSRQQGTASVGELFF. CDR3 nucleotides: TGTGCCACCAGCAGACAACAAGGGACGGCGAGCGTCGGGGAGCTGTTTTTT. The gene calls are TRBV15 and TRBJ2-2; perhaps D is TRBD1 or TRBD2 (5 bases each). V was trimmed by 2 bases and J by 7 bases, leaving 20 bases between them. CDR3 size: 17 residues. CDR1 LNHNV and CDR2 YYDKDF come from the germline V gene (reference sequence).

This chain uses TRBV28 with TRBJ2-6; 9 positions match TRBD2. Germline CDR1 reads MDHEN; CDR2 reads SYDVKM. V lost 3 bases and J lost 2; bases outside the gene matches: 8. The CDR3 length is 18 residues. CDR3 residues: CASSFLAGAGPGANVLTF. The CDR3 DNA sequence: TGTGCCAGCAGTTTCTTAGCGGGAGCCGGTCCTGGGGCCAACGTCCTGACTTTC.

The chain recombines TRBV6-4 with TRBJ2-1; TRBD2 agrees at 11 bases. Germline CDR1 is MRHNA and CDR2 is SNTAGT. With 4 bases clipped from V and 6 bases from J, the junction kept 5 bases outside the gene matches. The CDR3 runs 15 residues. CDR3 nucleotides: TGTGCCAGCAGTGTGGGGACTAGCGGAGGCAATGAGCAGTTCTTC. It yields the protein CASSVGTSGGNEQFF.

CDR3 amino acids: CASSPGGTHMNTEAFF. The CDR3 bases are TGTGCCAGCAGCCCAGGGGGGACGCACATGAACACTGAAGCTTTCTTT. The chain couples TRBV28 to TRBJ1-1, with 7 bases identical to TRBD1. The J segment lost 0 bases and the V segment lost 6 bases, leaving 10 bases of the junction unmatched. The CDR3 covers 16 residues. In germline, CDR1 is MDHEN, CDR2 SYDVKM.